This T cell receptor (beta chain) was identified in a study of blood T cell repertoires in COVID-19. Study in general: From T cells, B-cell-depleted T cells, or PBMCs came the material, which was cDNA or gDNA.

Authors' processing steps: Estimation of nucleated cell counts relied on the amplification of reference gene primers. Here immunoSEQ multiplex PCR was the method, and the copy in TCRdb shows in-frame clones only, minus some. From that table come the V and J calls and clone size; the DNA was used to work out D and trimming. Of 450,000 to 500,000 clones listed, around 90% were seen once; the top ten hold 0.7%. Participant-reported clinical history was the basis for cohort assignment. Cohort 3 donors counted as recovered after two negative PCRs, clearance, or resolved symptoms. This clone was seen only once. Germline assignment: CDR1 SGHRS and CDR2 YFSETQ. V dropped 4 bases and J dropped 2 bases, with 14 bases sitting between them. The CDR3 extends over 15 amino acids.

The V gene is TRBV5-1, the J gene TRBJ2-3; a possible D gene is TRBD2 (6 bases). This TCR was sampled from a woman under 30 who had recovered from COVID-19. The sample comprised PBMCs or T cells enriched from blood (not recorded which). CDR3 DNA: TGCGCCAGCAGCCCCGGGAGCGGGCTCACAGATACGCAGTATTTT. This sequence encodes CASSPGSGLTDTQYF.